The rows below give T cell receptor beta chains drawn from one sample of a study of identical twins. TCRdb processed the 5' RACE reads anew with MiXCR; each CDR3 protein has one entry. The table records about 890,000 distinct CDR3 sequences, 9% to 15% of them present only once. The data also belong to a second study, concerning yellow fever vaccine responses in identical twins.

Sample: PBMCs. The source is a woman between 18 and 29 years old in good health. The CDR3 runs from the conserved cysteine through the conserved F or W. D genes are given only for firm matches. The size field is filled for only some rows; it gives once, few, many or a size class.

V gene,J gene,clone size,D gene,CDR3 protein,CDR3 DNA
TRBV12-3/TRBV12-4,TRBJ1-5,NA,TRBD1,CASSRQGMGNQPQHF,TGTGCCAGCAGCCGACAGGGGATGGGCAATCAGCCCCAGCATTTT
TRBV15,TRBJ1-5,many,NA,CATSRDARVGEPQHF,TGTGCCACCAGCAGAGATGCCAGGGTCGGCGAGCCCCAGCATTTT
TRBV7-9,TRBJ2-7,NA,TRBD2,CASSPGTSGDPWEQYF,TGTGCCAGCAGCCCCGGGACTAGCGGGGACCCATGGGAGCAGTACTTC
TRBV4-1,TRBJ2-2,many,NA,CASSETGAGELFF,TGCGCCAGCAGTGAGACGGGGGCCGGGGAGCTGTTTTTT
TRBV2,TRBJ2-5,few,TRBD2,CASSELPGLGGF,TGTGCCAGCAGTGAACTACCGGGACTAGGGGGCTTC
TRBV4-1,TRBJ2-1,many,NA,CASSQVDLGFSYNEQFF,TGCGCCAGCAGCCAAGTTGATCTGGGTTTCTCCTACAATGAGCAGTTCTTC
TRBV20-1,TRBJ2-3,few,NA,CSLRGTTDTQYF,TGCAGTCTTAGGGGAACCACAGATACGCAGTATTTT
TRBV18,TRBJ2-5,NA,NA,CASAIRDLQETQYF,TGTGCCAGCGCTATCCGGGACCTCCAAGAGACCCAGTACTTC
TRBV11-2,TRBJ2-3,NA,TRBD2,CASSSVAGVGTDTQYF,TGTGCCAGCAGCTCCGTAGCGGGAGTCGGGACAGATACGCAGTATTTT
TRBV29-1,TRBJ2-1,many,TRBD2,CSVDYTQTSVSNEQFF,TGCAGCGTTGATTATACACAGACTAGCGTCTCTAATGAGCAGTTCTTC
TRBV4-1,TRBJ2-1,few,TRBD1,CASSLTLQGVSYNEQFF,TGCGCCAGCAGTCTGACGCTACAGGGGGTTTCCTACAATGAGCAGTTCTTC
TRBV4-1,TRBJ2-6,NA,TRBD1,CASSQEGQEASGANVLTF,TGCGCCAGCAGCCAAGAGGGACAGGAGGCGTCTGGGGCCAACGTCCTGACTTTC
TRBV7-6,TRBJ2-1,NA,TRBD1,CASSLGPDRGINEQFF,TGTGCCAGCAGCTTGGGCCCCGACAGGGGGATCAATGAGCAGTTCTTC
TRBV27,TRBJ2-3,once,TRBD1,CASTGTGDSTQYF,TGTGCCAGCACCGGAACAGGGGACAGTACGCAGTATTTT
TRBV7-8,TRBJ2-2,NA,TRBD2,CASSWDGGSRTGELFF,TGTGCCAGCAGCTGGGACGGCGGGAGTCGCACCGGGGAGCTGTTTTTT
TRBV9,TRBJ2-1,few,NA,CASSVDGLTNEQFF,TGTGCCAGCAGCGTAGACGGACTCACCAATGAGCAGTTCTTC
TRBV6-6,TRBJ2-7,many,NA,CASSYRYEQYF,TGTGCCAGCAGTTACCGGTACGAGCAGTACTTC
TRBV3-1,TRBJ1-6,many,NA,CASSQGDLSYSPLHF,TGTGCCAGCAGCCAAGGGGACCTCTCTTATTCACCCCTCCACTTT
TRBV12-3/TRBV12-4,TRBJ2-3,many,NA,CATEPQGSWDTQYF,TGTGCCACCGAGCCCCAGGGTTCATGGGATACGCAGTATTTT
TRBV29-1,TRBJ2-7,NA,NA,CSVGGAGAYEQYF,TGCAGCGTTGGGGGGGCAGGAGCCTACGAGCAGTACTTC
TRBV5-1,TRBJ2-2,many,NA,CASSPGLSGELFF,TGCGCCAGCTCTCCGGGGCTCTCCGGGGAGCTGTTTTTT
TRBV12-3/TRBV12-4,TRBJ2-5,many,NA,CASSSQSLQETQYF,TGTGCCAGCAGTTCCCAGTCCCTACAAGAGACCCAGTACTTC
TRBV20-1,TRBJ2-1,NA,NA,CSAIYQTSFNEQFF,TGCAGTGCTATCTATCAAACTAGTTTTAATGAGCAGTTCTTC
TRBV3-1,TRBJ2-5,few,NA,CASSRSDQETQYF,TGTGCCAGCAGCCGGAGTGATCAAGAGACCCAGTACTTC
TRBV20-1,TRBJ2-7,NA,NA,CSARASGYEQYF,TGCAGTGCTAGAGCCAGCGGATACGAGCAGTACTTC
TRBV20-1,TRBJ2-1,NA,NA,CSASRTDNNEQFF,TGCAGTGCTAGTCGAACAGACAACAATGAGCAGTTCTTC
TRBV11-1,TRBJ2-1,NA,TRBD1,CASSLRDRSQPSSYNEQFF,TGTGCCAGCAGCCTACGGGACAGGAGCCAACCGAGCTCCTACAATGAGCAGTTCTTC
TRBV7-6,TRBJ2-1,few,TRBD1,CASSPQPGQGYNEQFF,TGTGCCAGCAGCCCTCAGCCGGGACAGGGATACAATGAGCAGTTCTTC
TRBV12-3/TRBV12-4,TRBJ1-2,many,NA,CASSLALQASYTF,TGTGCCAGCAGTTTAGCGCTGCAGGCCAGCTACACCTTC
TRBV7-2,TRBJ2-1,many,NA,CASSFFPNEQFF,TGTGCCAGCAGCTTTTTTCCGAATGAGCAGTTCTTC
TRBV12-3/TRBV12-4,TRBJ2-1,NA,TRBD2,CASSLAPGTSGDEQFF,TGTGCCAGCAGTTTAGCCCCAGGGACTAGCGGCGATGAGCAGTTCTTC
TRBV15,TRBJ2-1,few,TRBD2,CATSRDGLAVYNEQFF,TGTGCCACCAGCAGAGATGGTCTAGCGGTGTACAATGAGCAGTTCTTC
TRBV7-6,TRBJ1-3,few,NA,CASSVHSGNTIYF,TGTGCCAGCAGCGTACATTCTGGAAACACCATATATTTT
TRBV11-2,TRBJ1-5,many,TRBD1,CASSNRQGGGNQPQHF,TGTGCCAGCAGCAACAGACAGGGGGGCGGCAATCAGCCCCAGCATTTT
TRBV2,TRBJ2-2,NA,NA,CASSEWGFTNTGELFF,TGTGCCAGCAGTGAATGGGGGTTCACGAACACCGGGGAGCTGTTTTTT
TRBV29-1,TRBJ2-2,few,TRBD1,CSVGGQVNTGELFF,TGCAGCGTTGGTGGACAGGTGAACACCGGGGAGCTGTTTTTT
TRBV5-1,TRBJ2-1,NA,TRBD1,CASSRQGSNNEQFF,TGCGCCAGCAGCAGACAGGGCAGTAACAATGAGCAGTTCTTC
TRBV29-1,TRBJ1-1,NA,TRBD1,CSVGGQINTEAFF,TGCAGCGTTGGGGGACAGATTAACACTGAAGCTTTCTTT
TRBV13,TRBJ2-3,NA,NA,CASSLAGGSGADTQYF,TGTGCCAGCAGCTTAGCGGGGGGCTCCGGCGCAGATACGCAGTATTTT
TRBV25-1,TRBJ2-7,NA,NA,CASSEYAPAYEQYF,TGTGCCAGCAGTGAATATGCACCCGCCTACGAGCAGTACTTC
TRBV12-3/TRBV12-4,TRBJ2-1,many,NA,CASSGGLAVYNEQFF,TGTGCCAGCAGTGGGGGCCTAGCGGTGTACAATGAGCAGTTCTTC
TRBV28,TRBJ2-5,few,NA,CASRRDLGRETQYF,TGTGCCAGCAGGCGGGACCTAGGAAGAGAGACCCAGTACTTC